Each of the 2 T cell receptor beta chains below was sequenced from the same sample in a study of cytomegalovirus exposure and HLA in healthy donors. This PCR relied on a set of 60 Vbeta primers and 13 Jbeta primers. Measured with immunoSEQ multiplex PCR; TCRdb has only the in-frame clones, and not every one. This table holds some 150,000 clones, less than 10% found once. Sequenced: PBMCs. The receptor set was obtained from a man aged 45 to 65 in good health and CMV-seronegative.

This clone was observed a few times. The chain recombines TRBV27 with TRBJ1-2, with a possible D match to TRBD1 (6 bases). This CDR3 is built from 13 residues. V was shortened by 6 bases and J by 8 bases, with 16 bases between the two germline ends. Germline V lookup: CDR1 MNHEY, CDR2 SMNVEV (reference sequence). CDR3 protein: CASRLGGAWGYTF. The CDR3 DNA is TGTGCCAGCAGGCTAGGGGGGGCTTGGGGCTACACCTTC.

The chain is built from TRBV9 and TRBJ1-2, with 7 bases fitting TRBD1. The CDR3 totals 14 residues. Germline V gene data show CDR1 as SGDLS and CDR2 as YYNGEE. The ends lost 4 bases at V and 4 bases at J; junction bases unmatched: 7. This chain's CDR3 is CASSLGGQSYGYTF. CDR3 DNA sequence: TGTGCCAGCAGCCTGGGGGGACAGAGCTATGGCTACACCTTC.